These T cell receptor beta chains were read from a single sample in a study of T cells in localized non-small cell lung cancer. Profiled with immunoSEQ multiplex PCR; TCRdb holds only in-frame clones, not every one. The top ten clones hold 20% to 25% of a sample with approximately 81,000 clones, 88% of them seen once. This specimen consisted of peripheral blood, obtained before any cancer treatment. The origin of the receptors is a woman aged 40-69 years with stage I squamous cell lung carcinoma. Each CDR3 is given with its conserved first and last residue. D genes are given only for firm matches. The listing skips clone size in some rows; elsewhere it reads once, few, many or a size class.

once	TRBJ2-3	TRBV6-1	TRBD2	TGTGCCAGCAGTGAATTTCGAGCGGGGTTGATGTATTTT	CASSEFRAGLMYF
NA	TRBJ1-2	TRBV6-6	NA	TGTGCCAGCAGTTACTCGACACAAGAAAATGGCTACACCTTC	CASSYSTQENGYTF
NA	TRBJ1-6	TRBV6-6	NA	TGTGCCAGCAGTTTACAGGATTCACCCCTCCACTTT	CASSLQDSPLHF
NA	TRBJ2-2	TRBV27	TRBD1	TGTGCCAGCAGTTGGGACAGGAAGACCGGGGAGCTGTTTTTT	CASSWDRKTGELFF
NA	TRBJ1-1	TRBV5-1	NA	TGCGCCAGCAGCTTGGAACTCGAATCGGAAGCTTTCTTT	CASSLELESEAFF
NA	TRBJ1-2	TRBV5-6	NA	TGTGCCAGCAGCTTGGGGTCGTACAGGGCCTATGGCTACACCTTC	CASSLGSYRAYGYTF
few	TRBJ1-6	TRBV2	NA	TGTGCCAGCAGTGAAGAGTTCGCCAGTTATTCACCCCTCCACTTT	CASSEEFASYSPLHF
NA	TRBJ1-6	TRBV7-9	NA	TGTGCCGGCAGCACCGGGCCTGCCGGGGGTTCACCCCTCCACTTT	CAGSTGPAGGSPLHF
once	TRBJ1-5	TRBV10-1	NA	TGCGCCAGCAGTGAGGATGGACATCAGCCCCAGCATTTT	CASSEDGHQPQHF
NA	TRBJ1-2	TRBV6-1	NA	TGTGCCAGCAGTGACGGGCAGGGTAGCTATGGCTACACCTTC	CASSDGQGSYGYTF
NA	TRBJ2-7	TRBV6-5	NA	TGTGCCAGCAGTTGGGGGGTCTCCTACGAGCAGTACTTC	CASSWGVSYEQYF
NA	TRBJ1-6	TRBV5-1	NA	TGCGCCAGCAGCTTGACGGGGGACTCTCATAATTCACCCCTCCACTTT	CASSLTGDSHNSPLHF
NA	TRBJ1-2	TRBV30	TRBD1	TGTGCCTGGAGTGCCCGGCGACAGGGGTCTTACTATGGCTACACCTTC	CAWSARRQGSYYGYTF
NA	TRBJ1-3	TRBV10-3	NA	TGTGCCATCAGTGAGTCGTACAGTTCAAACTCTGGAAACACCATATATTTT	CAISESYSSNSGNTIYF
NA	TRBJ2-2	TRBV9	NA	TGTGCCAGTACAAACAGGGGGGGCACCGGGGAGCTGTTTTTT	CASTNRGGTGELFF
NA	TRBJ1-1	TRBV6-5	NA	TGTGCCAGCAGCCCCCGCCGGGGGCGGACTGAAGCTTTCTTT	CASSPRRGRTEAFF
NA	TRBJ2-2	TRBV7-6	NA	TGTGCCAGCAGCTTTTCCAACGGGGGGCGCCCCGGGGAGCTGTTTTTT	CASSFSNGGRPGELFF
NA	TRBJ2-6	TRBV7-3	NA	TGTGCCAGCAGCTTATCAGGCTCTGGGGCCAACGTCCTGACTTTC	CASSLSGSGANVLTF
NA	TRBJ2-4	TRBV7-9	TRBD2	TGTGCCAGCAGCTTATTCGCGGGGGGGCCGTCGGACAAAAACATTCAGTACTTC	CASSLFAGGPSDKNIQYF
NA	TRBJ2-7	TRBV5-4	TRBD2	TGTGCCAGCAGCAAGCGGGGGCCCTCTCTCTCCGAGCAGTACTTC	CASSKRGPSLSEQYF